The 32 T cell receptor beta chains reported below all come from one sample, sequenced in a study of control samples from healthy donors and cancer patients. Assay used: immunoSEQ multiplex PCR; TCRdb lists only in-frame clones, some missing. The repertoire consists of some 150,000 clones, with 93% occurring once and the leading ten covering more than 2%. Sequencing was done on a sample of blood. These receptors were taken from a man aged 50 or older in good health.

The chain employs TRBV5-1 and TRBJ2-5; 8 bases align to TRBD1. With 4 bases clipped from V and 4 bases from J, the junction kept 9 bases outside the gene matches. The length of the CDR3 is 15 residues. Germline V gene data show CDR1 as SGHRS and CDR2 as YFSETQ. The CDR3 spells CASSPRTGNRETQYF. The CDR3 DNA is TGCGCCAGCAGCCCAAGGACAGGGAACAGAGAGACCCAGTACTTC.

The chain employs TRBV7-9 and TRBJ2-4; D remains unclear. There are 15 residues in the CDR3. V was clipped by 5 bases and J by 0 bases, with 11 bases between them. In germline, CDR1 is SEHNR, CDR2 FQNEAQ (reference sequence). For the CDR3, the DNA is TGTGCCAGCAGCCAACTGGGGATAGCCAAAAACATTCAGTACTTC. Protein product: CASSQLGIAKNIQYF. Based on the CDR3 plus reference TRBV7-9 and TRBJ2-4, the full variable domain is DTGVSQNPRHKITKRGQNVTFRCDPISEHNRLYWYRQTLGQGPEFLTYFQNEAQLEKSRLLSDRFSAERPKGSFSTLEIQRTEQGDSAMYLCASSQLGIAKNIQYFGAGTRLSVL.

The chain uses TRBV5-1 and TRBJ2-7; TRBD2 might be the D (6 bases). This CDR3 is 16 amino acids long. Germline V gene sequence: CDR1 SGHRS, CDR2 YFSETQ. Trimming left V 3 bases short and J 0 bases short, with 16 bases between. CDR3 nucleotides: TGCGCCAGCAGCTCAGGTGGGGGGATGAGCTCCTACGAGCAGTACTTC. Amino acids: CASSSGGGMSSYEQYF.

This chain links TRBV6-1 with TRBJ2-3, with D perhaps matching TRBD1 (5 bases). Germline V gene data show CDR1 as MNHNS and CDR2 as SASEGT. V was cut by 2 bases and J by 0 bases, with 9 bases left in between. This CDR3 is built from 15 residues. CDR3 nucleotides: TGTGCCAGCAGTGAACAGGGCCCTAGCACAGATACGCAGTATTTT. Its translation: CASSEQGPSTDTQYF.

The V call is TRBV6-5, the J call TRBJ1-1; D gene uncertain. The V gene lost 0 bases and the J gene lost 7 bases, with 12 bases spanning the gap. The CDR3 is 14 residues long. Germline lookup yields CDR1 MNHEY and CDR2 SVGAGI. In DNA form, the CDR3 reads TGTGCCAGCAGTTACTCGATGTCCACCGATGAAGCTTTCTTT. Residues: CASSYSMSTDEAFF.

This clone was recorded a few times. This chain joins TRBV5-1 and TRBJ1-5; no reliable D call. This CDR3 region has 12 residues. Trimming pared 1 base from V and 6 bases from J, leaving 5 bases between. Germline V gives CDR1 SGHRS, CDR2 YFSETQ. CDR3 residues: CASSLMGQPQHF. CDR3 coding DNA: TGCGCCAGCAGCTTGATGGGTCAGCCCCAGCATTTT.

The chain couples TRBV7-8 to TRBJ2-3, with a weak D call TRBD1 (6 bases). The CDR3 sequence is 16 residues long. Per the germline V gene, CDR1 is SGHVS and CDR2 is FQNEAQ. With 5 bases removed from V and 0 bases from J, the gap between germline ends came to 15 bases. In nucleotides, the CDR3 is TGTGCCAGCAGCCCTGAAGGGGGTTCTAGCACAGATACGCAGTATTTT. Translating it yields CASSPEGGSSTDTQYF.

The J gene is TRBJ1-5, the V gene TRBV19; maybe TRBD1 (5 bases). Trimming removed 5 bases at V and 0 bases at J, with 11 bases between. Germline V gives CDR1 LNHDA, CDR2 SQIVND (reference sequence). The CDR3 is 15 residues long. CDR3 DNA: TGTGCCAGTAGTCTCGGACACAATAGCAATCAGCCCCAGCATTTT. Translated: CASSLGHNSNQPQHF. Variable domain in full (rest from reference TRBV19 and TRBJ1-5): DGGITQSPKYLFRKEGQNVTLSCEQNLNHDAMYWYRQDPGQGLRLIYYSQIVNDFQKGDIAEGYSVSREKKESFPLTVTSAQKNPTAFYLCASSLGHNSNQPQHFGDGTRLSIL.

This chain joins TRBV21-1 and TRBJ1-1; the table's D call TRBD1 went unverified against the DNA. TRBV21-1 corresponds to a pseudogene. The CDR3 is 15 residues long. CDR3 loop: CASSKRGQGRTEAFF. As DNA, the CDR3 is TGTGCCAGCAGCAAGAGAGGGCAGGGGCGAACTGAAGCTTTCTTT.

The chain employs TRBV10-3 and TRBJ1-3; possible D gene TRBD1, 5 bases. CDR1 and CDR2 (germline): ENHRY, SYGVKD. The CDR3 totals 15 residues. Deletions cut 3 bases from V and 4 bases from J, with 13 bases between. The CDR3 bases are TGTGCCATCAGTGATGGTGCAGGGACCGGAAACACCATATATTTT. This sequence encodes CAISDGAGTGNTIYF.

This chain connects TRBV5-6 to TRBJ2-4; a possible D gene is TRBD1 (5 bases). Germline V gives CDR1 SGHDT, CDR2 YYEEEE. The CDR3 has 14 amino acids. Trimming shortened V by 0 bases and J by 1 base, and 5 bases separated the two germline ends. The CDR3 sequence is CASSLAGAKNIQYF. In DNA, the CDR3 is TGTGCCAGCAGCTTGGCAGGGGCCAAAAACATTCAGTACTTC. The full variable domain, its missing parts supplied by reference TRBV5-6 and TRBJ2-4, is DAGVTQSPTHLIKTRGQQVTLRCSPKSGHDTVSWYQQALGQGPQFIFQYYEEEERQRGNFPDRFSGHQFPNYSSELNVNALLLGDSALYLCASSLAGAKNIQYFGAGTRLSVL.

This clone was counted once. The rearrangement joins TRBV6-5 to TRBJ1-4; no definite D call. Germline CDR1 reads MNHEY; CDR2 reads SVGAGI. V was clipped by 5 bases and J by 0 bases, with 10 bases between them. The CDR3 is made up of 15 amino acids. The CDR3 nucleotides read TGTGCCAGCAGTCCAAATTCGGCAACTAATGAAAAACTGTTTTTT. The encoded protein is CASSPNSATNEKLFF.

CDR3 in amino acids: CASSLQAGDLDEQFF. The CDR3 DNA reads as TGTGCCAGCAGCTTACAAGCGGGAGATCTGGATGAGCAGTTCTTC. V gene TRBV7-3 combines with J gene TRBJ2-1, with 8 nucleotides matching TRBD2. Trimming took 2 bases from V and 8 from J; bases not matched to a gene: 8. Germline V gene sequence: CDR1 SGHTA, CDR2 FQGTGA. There are 15 residues in the CDR3.

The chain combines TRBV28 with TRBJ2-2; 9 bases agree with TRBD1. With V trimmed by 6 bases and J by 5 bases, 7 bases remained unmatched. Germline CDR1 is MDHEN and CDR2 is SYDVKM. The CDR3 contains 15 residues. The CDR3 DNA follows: TGTGCCAGCAGAAGACAGGGGGTGGGGACCGGGGAGCTGTTTTTT. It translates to CASRRQGVGTGELFF.

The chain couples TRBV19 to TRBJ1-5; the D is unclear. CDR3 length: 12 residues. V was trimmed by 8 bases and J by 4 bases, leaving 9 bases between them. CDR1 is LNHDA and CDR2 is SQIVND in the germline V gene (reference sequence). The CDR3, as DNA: TGTGCCAGTCGACGGGGTAATCAGCCCCAGCATTTT. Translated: CASRRGNQPQHF.

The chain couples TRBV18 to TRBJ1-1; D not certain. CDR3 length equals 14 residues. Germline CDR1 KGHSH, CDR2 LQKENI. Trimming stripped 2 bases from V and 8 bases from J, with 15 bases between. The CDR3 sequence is CASSPAEGRLEAFF. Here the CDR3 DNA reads TGTGCCAGCTCACCAGCCGAAGGGCGTCTAGAAGCTTTCTTT.

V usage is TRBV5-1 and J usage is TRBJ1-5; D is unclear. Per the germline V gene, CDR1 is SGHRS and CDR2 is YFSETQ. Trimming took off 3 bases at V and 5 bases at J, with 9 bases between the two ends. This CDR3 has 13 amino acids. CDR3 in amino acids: CASSSTTDQPQHF. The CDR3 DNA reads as TGCGCCAGCAGCTCGACCACTGATCAGCCCCAGCATTTT.

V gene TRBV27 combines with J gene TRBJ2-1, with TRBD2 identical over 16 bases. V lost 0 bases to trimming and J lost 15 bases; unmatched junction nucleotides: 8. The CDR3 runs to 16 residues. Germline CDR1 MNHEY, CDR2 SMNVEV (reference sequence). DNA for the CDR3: TGTGCCAGCAGTTTATCGCCGGGACTAGCGGGAGGGGATGTGTTCTTC. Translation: CASSLSPGLAGGDVFF.

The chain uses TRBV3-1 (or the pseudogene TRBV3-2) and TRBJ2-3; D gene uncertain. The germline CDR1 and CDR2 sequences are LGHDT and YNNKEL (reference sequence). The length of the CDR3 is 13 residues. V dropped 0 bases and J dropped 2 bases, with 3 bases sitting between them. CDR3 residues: CASSQDYTDTQYF. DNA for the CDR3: TGTGCCAGCAGCCAAGACTACACAGATACGCAGTATTTT.

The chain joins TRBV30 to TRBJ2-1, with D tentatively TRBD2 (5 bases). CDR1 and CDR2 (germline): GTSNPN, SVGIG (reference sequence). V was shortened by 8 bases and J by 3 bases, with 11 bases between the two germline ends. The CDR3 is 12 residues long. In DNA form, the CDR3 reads TGTGCCGGAAGACTAAACTACAATGAGCAGTTCTTC. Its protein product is CAGRLNYNEQFF.

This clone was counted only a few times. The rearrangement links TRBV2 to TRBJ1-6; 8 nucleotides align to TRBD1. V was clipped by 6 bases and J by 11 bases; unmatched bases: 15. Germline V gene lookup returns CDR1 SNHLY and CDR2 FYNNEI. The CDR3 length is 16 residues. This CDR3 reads CASSREWTGRRTPLHF. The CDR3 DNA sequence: TGTGCCAGCAGCCGGGAATGGACAGGGAGAAGGACACCCCTCCACTTT.

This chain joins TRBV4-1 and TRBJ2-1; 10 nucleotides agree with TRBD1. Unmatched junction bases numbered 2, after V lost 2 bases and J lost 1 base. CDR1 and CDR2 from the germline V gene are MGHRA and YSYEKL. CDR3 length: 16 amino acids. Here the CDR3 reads CASSQRGQGSYNEQFF. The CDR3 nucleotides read TGCGCCAGCAGCCAACGGGGACAGGGGTCCTACAATGAGCAGTTCTTC.

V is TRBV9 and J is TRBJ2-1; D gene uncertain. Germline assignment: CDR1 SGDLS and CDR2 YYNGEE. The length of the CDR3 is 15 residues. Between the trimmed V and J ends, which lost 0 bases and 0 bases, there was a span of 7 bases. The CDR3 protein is CASSVVSGSYNEQFF. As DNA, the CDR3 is TGTGCCAGCAGCGTAGTGTCGGGCTCCTACAATGAGCAGTTCTTC.

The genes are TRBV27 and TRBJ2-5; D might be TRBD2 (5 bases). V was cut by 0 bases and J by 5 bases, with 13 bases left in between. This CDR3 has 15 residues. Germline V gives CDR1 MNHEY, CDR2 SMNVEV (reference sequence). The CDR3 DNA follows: TGTGCCAGCAGTTTATCGAGGGCAGCCTCGGAGACCCAGTACTTC. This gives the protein CASSLSRAASETQYF.

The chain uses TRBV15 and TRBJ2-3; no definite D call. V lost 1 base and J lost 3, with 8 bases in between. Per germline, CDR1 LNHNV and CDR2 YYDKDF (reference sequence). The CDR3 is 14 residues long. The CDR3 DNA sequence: TGTGCCACCAGCAGAGTGGCTAGAACAGATACGCAGTATTTT. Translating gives CATSRVARTDTQYF.

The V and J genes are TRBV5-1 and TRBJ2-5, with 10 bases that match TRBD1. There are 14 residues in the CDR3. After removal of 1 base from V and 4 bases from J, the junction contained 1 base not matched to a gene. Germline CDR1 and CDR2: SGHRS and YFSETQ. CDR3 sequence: CASSLWTGGETQYF. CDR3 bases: TGCGCCAGCAGCTTGTGGACAGGGGGAGAGACCCAGTACTTC. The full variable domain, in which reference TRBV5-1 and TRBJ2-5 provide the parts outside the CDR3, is KAGVTQTPRYLIKTRGQQVTLSCSPISGHRSVSWYQQTPGQGLQFLFEYFSETQRNKGNFPGRFSGRQFSNSRSEMNVSTLELGDSALYLCASSLWTGGETQYFGPGTRLLVL.

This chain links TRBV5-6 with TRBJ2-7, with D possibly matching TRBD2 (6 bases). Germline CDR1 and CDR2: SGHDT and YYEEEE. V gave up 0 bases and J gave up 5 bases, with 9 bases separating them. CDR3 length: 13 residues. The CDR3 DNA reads TGTGCCAGCAGCTTGGCTAGCGTGAACGAGCAGTACTTC. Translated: CASSLASVNEQYF.

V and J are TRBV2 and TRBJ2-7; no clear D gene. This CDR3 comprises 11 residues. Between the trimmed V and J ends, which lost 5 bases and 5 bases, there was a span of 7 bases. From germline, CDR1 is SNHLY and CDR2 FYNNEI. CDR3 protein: CASSPLHEQYF. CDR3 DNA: TGTGCCAGCAGTCCCCTACACGAGCAGTACTTC.

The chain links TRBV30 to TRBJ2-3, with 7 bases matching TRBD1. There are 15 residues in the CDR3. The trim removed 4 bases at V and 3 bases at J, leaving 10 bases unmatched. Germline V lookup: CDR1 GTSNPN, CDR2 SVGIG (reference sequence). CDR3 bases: TGTGCCTGGACCCTGGGCAGGGGGAAGACAGATACGCAGTATTTT. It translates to CAWTLGRGKTDTQYF. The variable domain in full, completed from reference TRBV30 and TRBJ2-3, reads SQTIHQWPATLVQPVGSPLSLECTVEGTSNPNLYWYRQAAGRGLQLLFYSVGIGQISSEVPQNLSASRPQDRQFILSSKKLLLSDSGFYLCAWTLGRGKTDTQYFGPGTRLTVL.

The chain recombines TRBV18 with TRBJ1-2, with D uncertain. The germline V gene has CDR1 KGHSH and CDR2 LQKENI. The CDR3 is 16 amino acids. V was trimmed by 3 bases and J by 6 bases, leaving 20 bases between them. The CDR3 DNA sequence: TGTGCCAGCTCACCGCTCTCGGGGAGGGATGGAGATGGCTACACCTTC. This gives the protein CASSPLSGRDGDGYTF.

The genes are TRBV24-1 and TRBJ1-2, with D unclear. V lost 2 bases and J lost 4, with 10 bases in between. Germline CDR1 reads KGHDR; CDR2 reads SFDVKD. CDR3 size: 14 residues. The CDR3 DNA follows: TGTGCCACCAGTGATTCTCGACGGTTCTATGGCTACACCTTC. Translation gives CATSDSRRFYGYTF.

The DNA for the CDR3 is TGTGCCAGCTCACCCGTGTTTTTCGTCGGACAGGGGGGCGAGCAGTTCTTC. It is translated as CASSPVFFVGQGGEQFF. The rearrangement uses TRBV18 and TRBJ2-1; TRBD1 aligns across 10 bases. The V gene's germline CDR1 is KGHSH and CDR2 LQKENI. The junction had 15 bases not matched to a gene; V was cut back by 3 bases and J by 10 bases. The CDR3 loop spans 17 amino acids.